This T cell receptor (beta chain) was sequenced during a study of shared clonotypes between healthy human individuals. At the level of the study: Per-donor plates numbered three CD4 naive, three CD4 memory, two CD8 naive and one CD8 memory. Regarding the study as a whole: Sharing across a few donors was seen in about 5% of naive CD4 clonotypes.

About this clone itself: Antigen specificity is unknown.

The germline gives CDR1 SGHTA, CDR2 FQGNSA. V lost 0 bases and J 2 bases, leaving 7 bases between the germline ends. This CDR3 has 14 amino acids. Genomic DNA from each subset was divided evenly over several immunoSEQ plates. Study processing details: Filtering differed, since immunoSEQ gave only junction sequences and no quality scores. TCRdb's copy holds only in-frame clones and misses some; the assay was immunoSEQ multiplex PCR. The DNA was the basis for D and trimming; V, J and clone size are from that table. Among over a million clones, roughly 97% were seen once, and the ten largest hold approximately 1%.

The chain recombines TRBV7-2 with TRBJ2-5; D remains ambiguous. The sequence came from a man aged 25 to 45 in good health. Sequenced: naive CD4+ T cells sorted from blood. Subset defined: CD45RA+ positively selected. CDR3 residues: CASSLAVGQETQYF. The CDR3 region has the DNA TGTGCCAGCAGCTTAGCCGTGGGACAAGAGACCCAGTACTTC.